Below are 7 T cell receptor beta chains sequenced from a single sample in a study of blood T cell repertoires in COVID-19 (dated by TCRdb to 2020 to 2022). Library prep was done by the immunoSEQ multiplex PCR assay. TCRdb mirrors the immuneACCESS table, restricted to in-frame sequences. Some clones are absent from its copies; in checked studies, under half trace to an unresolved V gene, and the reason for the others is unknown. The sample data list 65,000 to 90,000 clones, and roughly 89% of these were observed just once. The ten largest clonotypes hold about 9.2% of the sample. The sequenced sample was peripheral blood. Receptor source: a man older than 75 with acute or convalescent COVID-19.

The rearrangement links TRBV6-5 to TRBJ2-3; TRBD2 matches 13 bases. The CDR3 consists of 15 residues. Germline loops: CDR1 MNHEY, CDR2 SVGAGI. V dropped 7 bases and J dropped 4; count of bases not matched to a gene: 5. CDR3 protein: CASKLAGGSPDTQYF. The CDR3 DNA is TGTGCCAGCAAACTAGCGGGAGGGTCCCCAGATACGCAGTATTTT.

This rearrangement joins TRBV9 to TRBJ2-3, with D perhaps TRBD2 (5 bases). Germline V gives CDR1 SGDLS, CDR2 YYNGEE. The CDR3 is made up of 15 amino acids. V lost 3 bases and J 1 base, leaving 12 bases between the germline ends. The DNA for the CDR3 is TGTGCCAGCAGCGATAAAGGGAGTCGCACAGATACGCAGTATTTT. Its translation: CASSDKGSRTDTQYF.

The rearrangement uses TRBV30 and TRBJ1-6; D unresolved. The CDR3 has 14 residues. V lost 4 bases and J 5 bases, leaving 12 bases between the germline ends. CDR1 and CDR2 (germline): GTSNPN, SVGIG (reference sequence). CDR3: CAWTPSLNNSPLHF. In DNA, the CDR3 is TGTGCCTGGACCCCGAGCCTTAATAATTCACCCCTCCACTTT.

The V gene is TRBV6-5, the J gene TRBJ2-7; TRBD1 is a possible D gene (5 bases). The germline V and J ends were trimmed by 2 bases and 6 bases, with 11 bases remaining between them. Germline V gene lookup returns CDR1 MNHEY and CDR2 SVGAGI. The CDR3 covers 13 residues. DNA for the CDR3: TGTGCCAGCAGTTACCCCCCAGGGCTCGAGCAGTACTTC. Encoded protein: CASSYPPGLEQYF.

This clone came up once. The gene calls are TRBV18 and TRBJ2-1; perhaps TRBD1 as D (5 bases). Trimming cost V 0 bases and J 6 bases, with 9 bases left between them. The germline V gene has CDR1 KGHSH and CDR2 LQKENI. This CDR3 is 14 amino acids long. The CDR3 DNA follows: TGTGCCAGCTCACCACCAGGCAGGGTCAATGAGCAGTTCTTC. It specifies CASSPPGRVNEQFF. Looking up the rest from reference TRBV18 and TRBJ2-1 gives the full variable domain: NAGVMQNPRHLVRRRGQEARLRCSPMKGHSHVYWYRQLPEEGLKFMVYLQKENIIDESGMPKERFSAEFPKEGPSILRIQQVVRGDSAAYFCASSPPGRVNEQFFGPGTRLTVL.

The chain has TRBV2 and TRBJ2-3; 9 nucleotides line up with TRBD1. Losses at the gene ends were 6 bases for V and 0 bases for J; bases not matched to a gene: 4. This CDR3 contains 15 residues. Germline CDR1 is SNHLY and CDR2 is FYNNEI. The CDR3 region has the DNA TGTGCCAGCAGGACAGGGGGACAAAGCACAGATACGCAGTATTTT. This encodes CASRTGGQSTDTQYF.

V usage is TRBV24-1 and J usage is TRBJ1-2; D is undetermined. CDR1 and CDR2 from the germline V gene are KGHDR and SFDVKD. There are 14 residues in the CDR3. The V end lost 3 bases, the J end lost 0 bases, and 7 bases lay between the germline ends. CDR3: CATSDPGTNYGYTF. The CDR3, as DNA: TGTGCCACCAGTGATCCCGGGACTAACTATGGCTACACCTTC.